One sample yielded the 14 T cell receptor beta chains listed below, sequenced in a study of PD-1 blockade in classical Hodgkin lymphoma. Indicated time point: cycle 4 day 1 (C4D1), after five to seven weeks of nivolumab. All the patients suffered relapse after autologous stem cell transplantation, and brentuximab vedotin exposure differed. Clones were read by immunoSEQ multiplex PCR, and TCRdb kept only the in-frame ones, dropping some. The sample has approximately 65,000 clones, more than 80% seen once. Specimen: peripheral blood mononuclear cells (PBMCs), collected before the fourth cycle of nivolumab. These TCRs come from a human donor with classical Hodgkin lymphoma.

The chain joins TRBV7-9 to TRBJ2-5, with 11 bases matching TRBD2. V was clipped by 5 bases and J by 0 bases; unmatched bases: 5. The V gene's germline CDR1 is SEHNR and CDR2 FQNEAQ (reference sequence). CDR3 size: 16 residues. In DNA form, the CDR3 reads TGTGCCAGCAGCCGTCTAGCGGGGGGCCACCAAGAGACCCAGTACTTC. Its protein product is CASSRLAGGHQETQYF.

This chain connects TRBV5-4 to TRBJ1-1, with TRBD1 identical over 7 bases. The CDR3 is 14 amino acids. CDR1 is SGHNT, CDR2 YYREEE, per germline (reference sequence). The V and J ends lost 6 bases and 5 bases, in that order; junction bases with no gene match: 10. The CDR3 nucleotides are TGTGCCAGCACAGAGGCAGGGGGTCGGACTGAAGCTTTCTTT. It is translated as CASTEAGGRTEAFF.

The J gene is TRBJ1-2, the V gene TRBV6-5; D is unclear. Germline V gives CDR1 MNHEY, CDR2 SVGAGI. Trimming cost V 6 bases and J 5 bases, with 7 bases left between them. This CDR3 has 11 amino acids. CDR3 nucleotide sequence: TGTGCCAGCAGATACCTATATGGCTACACCTTC. Translation: CASRYLYGYTF.

The V call is TRBV12-5, the J call TRBJ2-3, with TRBD1 as a possible D gene (5 bases). Germline loops: CDR1 LGHNT, CDR2 FRNRAP. With 6 bases removed from V and 4 bases from J, the gap between germline ends came to 14 bases. The CDR3 contains 14 residues. CDR3: CASGPQGGADTQYF. The CDR3 nucleotides are TGTGCTAGTGGACCTCAGGGTGGGGCAGATACGCAGTATTTT.

The chain is built from TRBV9 and TRBJ2-5; tentative D call: TRBD2 (7 bases). V lost 6 bases and J lost 3, with 18 bases in between. The CDR3 sequence is 15 residues long. Germline values: CDR1 SGDLS, CDR2 YYNGEE. In nucleotides, the CDR3 is TGTGCCAGCAATCTGGCGGGGGCGGGGAAAGAGACCCAGTACTTC. Encoded protein: CASNLAGAGKETQYF.

This chain uses TRBV13 with TRBJ2-3, with D unresolved. The V and J ends lost 4 bases and 2 bases respectively, with 19 bases between them. This CDR3 has 17 amino acids. In germline, CDR1 is PRHDT, CDR2 FYEKMQ (reference sequence). CDR3: CASSSLPVNSATDTQYF. CDR3 bases: TGTGCCAGCAGCTCCCTCCCGGTGAACTCGGCCACAGATACGCAGTATTTT.

This chain links TRBV4-2 with TRBJ1-3, with 8 bases fitting TRBD1. V lost 1 base, J lost 0 bases, and 8 bases stayed unmatched. The CDR3 has 18 residues. The germline V gene has CDR1 LGHNA and CDR2 YNFKEQ. CDR3 sequence: CASSQVGTGPGSGNTIYF. The DNA for the CDR3 is TGTGCCAGCAGCCAAGTCGGGACAGGTCCTGGCTCTGGAAACACCATATATTTT.

The CDR3 DNA sequence: TGTGCCAGCAGTGAAGAGGCAATTTGGGAACAGGGAGGTAACTATGGCTACACCTTC. It translates to CASSEEAIWEQGGNYGYTF. The rearrangement uses TRBV6-1 and TRBJ1-2; maybe TRBD1 (6 bases). Germline V gene sequence: CDR1 MNHNS, CDR2 SASEGT. The CDR3 is made up of 19 amino acids. The V end was cut by 1 base, the J end by 1 base, with 22 bases between.

The sample holds one count of this clone. One end of the junction is discordant with germline, which a read error may explain. The V call is TRBV7-7, the J call TRBJ2-2; perhaps TRBD2 as D (5 bases). This CDR3 region has 17 residues. The germline V gene encodes CDR1 SSHAT and CDR2 FNYEAQ (reference sequence). This chain's CDR3 is CASSLAHAFANTGELFF. The CDR3 nucleotides read TGTGCTAGCAGCTTAGCGCATGCATTTGCGAACACCGGGGAGCTGTTTTTT.

The J gene is TRBJ1-2, the V gene TRBV6-4, with 11 bases that match TRBD1. Trimming at V came to 0 bases and at J to 9 bases, leaving 12 bases not matched to a gene. Germline V gene lookup returns CDR1 MRHNA and CDR2 SNTAGT. This CDR3 contains 17 residues. CDR3 coding DNA: TGTGCCAGCAGTGACTCGCACGCTCGGGACAGGGGGTGTAGCTACACCTTC. This gives the protein CASSDSHARDRGCSYTF.

The chain has TRBV6-1 and TRBJ1-1, with TRBD1 matching 7 bases. The CDR3 contains 12 residues. Germline V gives CDR1 MNHNS, CDR2 SASEGT. Trimming cost V 6 bases and J 3 bases; bases outside gene matches: 1. CDR3 region: CASRDRYTEAFF. The CDR3 DNA reads as TGTGCCAGCAGGGACAGGTACACTGAAGCTTTCTTT.

This rearrangement joins TRBV6-7 to TRBJ2-5; 14 nucleotides match TRBD2. TRBV6-7 is flagged as an ORF with uncertain function. This CDR3 has 17 amino acids. J gave up 4 bases and V 5 bases, and 9 bases lay outside the gene matches. The CDR3: CASSEPPGLAGAETQYF. The CDR3 bases are TGTGCCAGCAGTGAACCCCCGGGACTAGCGGGGGCAGAGACCCAGTACTTC.

This sequence joins TRBV30 and TRBJ1-2; perhaps TRBD1 as D (5 bases). The V and J ends lost 2 bases and 1 base respectively, with 5 bases between them. This CDR3 is 12 amino acids long. Germline V gene sequence: CDR1 GTSNPN, CDR2 SVGIG (reference sequence). The CDR3 DNA follows: TGTGCCTGGAGTAGGGGTAACTATGGCTACACCTTC. Protein: CAWSRGNYGYTF.

In DNA form, the CDR3 reads TGTGCCAGCAGCGTAGAGGTGTCTTCTCCACACTATGGCTACACCTTC. Translated: CASSVEVSSPHYGYTF. This chain connects TRBV9 to TRBJ1-2; no reliable D call. V was cut by 0 bases and J by 3 bases, with 15 bases left in between. The CDR3 spans 16 residues. Germline V gene sequence: CDR1 SGDLS, CDR2 YYNGEE.